This record concerns one T cell receptor (beta chain) sequence. CD45RO negativity and positive selection for CCR7 defined naive CD8 cells, a population that excluded terminally differentiated effector memory CD45RA+ cells. V lost 0 bases and J lost 2, with 9 bases in between. The CDR3 has 15 residues. Per the germline V gene, CDR1 is SGDLS and CDR2 is YYNGEE. The sample is drawn from a study of shared clonotypes between healthy human individuals. The repertoire was sequenced with immunoSEQ multiplex PCR; TCRdb's copy has only in-frame clones and lacks some. The sample yields about 1.9 million clones, around 95% seen once.

Sequences were obtained from naive CD8+ T cells from PBMCs. This clonotype was obtained from a man between 18 and 35 years old in good health. Some clones in this sample may be carry-over from other donors' samples. The gene calls are TRBV9 and TRBJ2-1; perhaps TRBD2 as D (5 bases). The DNA of the CDR3 is TGTGCCAGCAGCGTAGAGGGAGAACCCTACAATGAGCAGTTCTTC. Translated, it gives CASSVEGEPYNEQFF.